Listed here are 24 T cell receptor beta chains from one sample, sequenced in a study of T cells in Graves' hyperthyroidism and ophthalmopathy. RNA transcripts were the template for amplifying TCR beta CDR3 regions. The primer set for the first-round RT-PCR of the TCR CDR3 was HTBI. In TCRdb, the multiplex PCR reads were re-called with MiXCR into one record per CDR3 protein. The data show 300,000 to 450,000 distinct CDR3 sequences, with around 18% seen just once and about 16% held by the top ten. Material: blood. The receptors shown here come from a woman between 40 and 55 years old with Graves' ophthalmopathy.

This clonotype was detected many times. V is TRBV7-2 and J is TRBJ2-7; 10 bases line up with TRBD2. The germline V gene has CDR1 SGHTA and CDR2 FQGNSA. The CDR3 is 15 amino acids. V trimming: 3 bases; J trimming: 0 bases; junction bases outside the gene matches: 2. The CDR3 DNA reads as TGTGCCAGCAGCTTTCTAGCGGGGGACTCCTACGAGCAGTACTTC. Protein sequence: CASSFLAGDSYEQYF. Combining the CDR3 with reference TRBV7-2 and TRBJ2-7 gives the whole variable domain GAGVSQSPSNKVTEKGKDVELRCDPISGHTALYWYRQSLGQGLEFLIYFQGNSAPDKSGLPSDRFSAERTGGSVSTLTIQRTQQEDSAVYLCASSFLAGDSYEQYFGPGTRLTVT.

This clonotype was found a few times. This chain joins TRBV27 and TRBJ1-6; D call uncertain. The CDR3 length is 12 residues. Trimming stripped 3 bases from V and 8 bases from J, with 5 bases between. CDR1 and CDR2 (germline): MNHEY, SMNVEV (reference sequence). The CDR3 coding sequence is TGTGCCAGCAGTTTGATTGATTCACCCCTCCACTTT. Protein: CASSLIDSPLHF.

This clonotype was counted at least ten times. The chain has TRBV20-1 and TRBJ2-5, with D tentatively TRBD2 (5 bases). There are 14 residues in the CDR3. Trimming cost V 5 bases and J 5 bases, with 18 bases left between them. Looked up from germline, CDR1 is DFQATT and CDR2 is SNEGSKA (reference sequence). CDR3 nucleotide sequence: TGCAGTGCTGGGCCGATGCCGGGGATTGAGACCCAGTACTTC. Amino acid sequence: CSAGPMPGIETQYF.

This clonotype was picked up many times. V gene TRBV6-1 combines with J gene TRBJ1-2, with 10 bases aligning to TRBD1. The CDR3 runs 14 residues. CDR1 is MNHNS and CDR2 is SASEGT in the germline V gene. J lost 7 bases, V lost 5 bases, and 7 bases had no gene match. The CDR3 bases are TGTGCCAGCAGTAAACCGGGACAGGGGATTGGCTACACCTTC. Its translation: CASSKPGQGIGYTF.

This clonotype was counted many times. V is TRBV6-2 or TRBV6-3 and J is TRBJ1-5; D perhaps matches TRBD1 (6 bases). With 1 base removed from V and 6 bases from J, the gap between germline ends came to 13 bases. The CDR3 runs 15 residues. Germline loops: CDR1 MNHEY, CDR2 SVGEGT. CDR3 coding DNA: TGTGCCAGCAGTTACTTCGGGGGCCGTGGTCAGCCCCAGCATTTT. This codes for CASSYFGGRGQPQHF.

This clonotype was counted at least ten times. This chain uses TRBV11-2 with TRBJ2-7, with 8 bases lining up with TRBD1. There are 14 residues in the CDR3. CDR1 and CDR2 from the germline V gene are SGHAT and FQNNGV. V shed 5 bases and J 2 bases; nucleotides not matched to a gene: 5. In DNA, the CDR3 is TGTGCCAGCAGCGTCGGGACAGGACCCTACGAGCAGTACTTC. It yields the protein CASSVGTGPYEQYF.

This clonotype was counted many times. The J gene is TRBJ2-1, the V gene TRBV11-2; 8 bases agree with TRBD2. J gave up 4 bases and V 1 base, and 9 bases lay outside the gene matches. This CDR3 region has 17 residues. Germline V lookup: CDR1 SGHAT, CDR2 FQNNGV. The CDR3 nucleotides read TGTGCCAGCAGCTTAGTAGGTGTCGGGAGGGAGTACAATGAGCAGTTCTTC. Residues: CASSLVGVGREYNEQFF.

About this clonotype: An end of the junction does not agree with germline; a read error may underlie this. V gene TRBV28 combines with J gene TRBJ2-7; D is unresolved. CDR1 is MDHEN and CDR2 is SYDVKM in the germline V gene. The CDR3 has 13 residues. CDR3 residues: CASSLVTGTEEYF. The CDR3 DNA is TGTGCCAGCAGTTTAGTTACGGGTACCGAGGAGTACTTC.

This clonotype has at least ten counts. The CDR3 reads CASSLTRGQTTEAFF. The DNA for the CDR3 is TGTGCCAGCAGCCTCACACGGGGCCAAACCACTGAAGCTTTCTTT. The rearrangement joins TRBV12-3 or TRBV12-4 to TRBJ1-1, with D tentatively TRBD1 (5 bases). Trimming left V 6 bases short and J 4 bases short, with 18 bases between. The CDR3 length is 15 residues.

This clonotype showed up many times. The chain recombines TRBV20-1 with TRBJ2-5; the D gene is possibly TRBD1 (6 bases). This CDR3 region has 14 residues. V gave up 1 base and J gave up 5 bases, with 14 bases separating them. Germline loops: CDR1 DFQATT, CDR2 SNEGSKA (reference sequence). CDR3 coding DNA: TGCAGTGCTAGAGCCCAGGGGATGAGGGAGACCCAGTACTTC. Protein product: CSARAQGMRETQYF.

This clonotype has a handful of counts. A clone one base away is much larger, so this may be a read error. The genes are TRBV11-2 and TRBJ1-5; D not certain. The CDR3 runs 14 residues. In germline, CDR1 is SGHAT, CDR2 FQNNGV. V was clipped by 6 bases and J by 3 bases, with 12 bases between them. The CDR3 spells CASSPGSINQPQHF. The DNA for the CDR3 is TGTGCCAGCAGTCCCGGGTCGATCAATCAGCCCCAGCATTTT.

This clonotype was observed at least ten times. The chain links TRBV7-2 to TRBJ2-7; 11 positions agree with TRBD2. Germline V gene data show CDR1 as SGHTA and CDR2 as FQGNSA. V trimming: 5 bases; J trimming: 1 base; junction bases outside the gene matches: 13. The CDR3 is made up of 18 amino acids. The CDR3 loop is CASSPFGFGTSGSYEQYF. In DNA form, the CDR3 reads TGTGCCAGCAGCCCCTTTGGTTTCGGGACTAGCGGTTCCTACGAGCAGTACTTC.

Many counts were recorded for this clonotype. The chain has TRBV6-1 and TRBJ1-5, with D perhaps matching TRBD1 (5 bases). CDR1 MNHNS and CDR2 SASEGT come from the germline V gene. This CDR3 contains 13 residues. V lost 4 bases and J 7 bases, leaving 11 bases between the germline ends. The CDR3 reads CASSGRVLQPQHF. DNA of the CDR3: TGTGCCAGCAGTGGCAGGGTGTTACAGCCCCAGCATTTT.

This clonotype was observed at least ten times. Mismatch with germline at one junction end may stem from a read error. The chain employs TRBV6-5 and TRBJ2-4; TRBD1 matches at 9 bases. Per the germline V gene, CDR1 is MNHEY and CDR2 is SVGAGI. The CDR3 runs to 15 residues. The CDR3 DNA sequence: TGTGCCAGCAGTGACTCGACAGGGGGGGGAAACATTCAGTACTTC. Translating gives CASSDSTGGGNIQYF.

This clonotype has a count of ten or more. The chain recombines TRBV4-3 with TRBJ2-7, with D possibly matching TRBD2 (5 bases). CDR1 is LGHNA, CDR2 YSLEER, per germline. Trimming left V 1 base short and J 4 bases short, with 14 bases between. This CDR3 comprises 15 residues. The chain's CDR3 is CASSQGISGGYEQYF. The CDR3 DNA reads as TGCGCCAGCAGCCAAGGTATTTCAGGAGGTTACGAGCAGTACTTC.

This clonotype was seen at least ten times. The V call is TRBV28, the J call TRBJ2-7; D might be TRBD1 or TRBD2, each matching 7 bases. Per the germline V gene, CDR1 is MDHEN and CDR2 is SYDVKM. V dropped 6 bases and J dropped 7 bases, with 25 bases sitting between them. The CDR3 extends over 16 amino acids. CDR3 sequence reads: CASSRHQGRGQREQYF. CDR3 sequence (DNA): TGTGCCAGCAGCCGACACCAAGGGAGGGGGCAGAGGGAGCAGTACTTC. Using reference TRBV28 and TRBJ2-7 for the parts outside the CDR3, the full variable domain is DVKVTQSSRYLVKRTGEKVFLECVQDMDHENMFWYRQDPGLGLRLIYFSYDVKMKEKGDIPEGYSVSREKKERFSLILESASTNQTSMYLCASSRHQGRGQREQYFGPGTRLTVT.

This clonotype was observed many times. V gene TRBV13 combines with J gene TRBJ2-7, with D possibly being TRBD2 (6 bases). The germline gives CDR1 PRHDT, CDR2 FYEKMQ (reference sequence). CDR3 length: 15 amino acids. Trimming removed 2 bases from V and 0 bases from J, with 11 bases in between. CDR3 coding DNA: TGTGCCAGCAGCTTATTCGGGGGTAGCTCCTACGAGCAGTACTTC. It specifies CASSLFGGSSYEQYF.

This clonotype was recorded at least ten times. V usage is TRBV20-1 and J usage is TRBJ2-7; 13 bases line up with TRBD2. CDR3 length: 17 residues. The germline V gene has CDR1 DFQATT and CDR2 SNEGSKA (reference sequence). V lost 6 bases to trimming and J lost 3 bases; unmatched junction nucleotides: 14. The CDR3: CSAAAGTSGKSFYEQYF. CDR3 sequence (DNA): TGCAGTGCCGCTGCCGGGACTAGCGGGAAAAGTTTCTACGAGCAGTACTTC.

This clonotype was seen many times. The J gene is TRBJ2-6, the V gene TRBV2; possible D gene TRBD1, 6 bases. V gave up 8 bases and J gave up 2 bases, with 7 bases separating them. The CDR3 is 13 amino acids. CDR1 is SNHLY and CDR2 is FYNNEI in the germline V gene. CDR3 region: CASDRTGANVLTF. CDR3 bases: TGTGCCAGCGACAGGACTGGGGCCAACGTCCTGACTTTC.

This clonotype was detected many times. The chain uses TRBV11-2 and TRBJ1-6; tentative D call: TRBD1 (5 bases). The CDR3 is 15 residues long. CDR1 and CDR2 from the germline V gene are SGHAT and FQNNGV. Trimming removed 1 base from V and 10 bases from J, with 14 bases in between. CDR3 coding DNA: TGTGCCAGCAGCTTAGTTTTGGGGGTTGGCTCACCCCTCCACTTT. Encoded protein: CASSLVLGVGSPLHF.

In this sample, this clonotype turned up many times. V usage is TRBV6-5 and J usage is TRBJ2-2; the D gene is possibly TRBD1 (6 bases). Germline lookup yields CDR1 MNHEY and CDR2 SVGAGI. The germline V and J ends were trimmed by 2 bases and 9 bases, with 10 bases remaining between them. This CDR3 is 13 amino acids long. Here the CDR3 reads CASSYVRDRELFF. DNA for the CDR3: TGTGCCAGCAGTTACGTTCGGGACAGGGAGCTGTTTTTT.

In this sample, this clonotype turned up many times. The rearrangement uses TRBV6-5 and TRBJ2-7, with 8 bases aligning to TRBD1. CDR3 length: 14 amino acids. Germline CDR1 and CDR2: MNHEY and SVGAGI. Losses at the gene ends were 2 bases for V and 3 bases for J; bases not matched to a gene: 3. CDR3 nucleotides: TGTGCCAGCAGTTACCGACAGGGGATCTACGAGCAGTACTTC. Protein sequence: CASSYRQGIYEQYF.

This clonotype was recorded at least ten times. The chain recombines TRBV6-5 with TRBJ1-3; D remains ambiguous. Trimming took off 0 bases at V and 0 bases at J, with 6 bases between the two ends. The CDR3 spans 15 residues. CDR1 is MNHEY and CDR2 is SVGAGI in the germline V gene. CDR3 residues: CASSYSASSGNTIYF. CDR3 sequence (DNA): TGTGCCAGCAGTTACTCGGCAAGCTCTGGAAACACCATATATTTT.

This clonotype was picked up many times. The gene calls are TRBV27 and TRBJ2-7; 8 nucleotides align to TRBD1. Germline V lookup: CDR1 MNHEY, CDR2 SMNVEV (reference sequence). V lost 6 bases and J lost 3; bases outside the gene matches: 7. This CDR3 is built from 14 residues. The CDR3 bases are TGTGCCAGCAGCGTTTACGGACAGGGCTACGAGCAGTACTTC. Translation gives CASSVYGQGYEQYF.